This TCR beta chain was identified in a study of blood T cell repertoires in COVID-19. Overall study context: In each case, the material was cDNA or gDNA derived from T cells, B-cell-depleted T cells, or PBMCs.

V was pared by 2 bases and J by 0 bases, with 11 bases between. Germline CDR1 and CDR2: MNHNS and SASEGT. The length of the CDR3 is 15 residues. TCRdb keeps only in-frame clones here, not all; method: immunoSEQ multiplex PCR. This sample has around 250,000 clones, with 85% to 90% found just once. The source material was PBMCs or T cells enriched from blood (not recorded which). This sequence joins TRBV6-1 and TRBJ2-7, with D possibly TRBD2 on 6 matching bases. The clonotype was recovered from a woman aged 45 to 65 who had recovered from COVID-19. The CDR3 bases are TGTGCCAGCAGTGAAAGGGAGGAAAGCTCCTACGAGCAGTACTTC. This encodes CASSEREESSYEQYF.